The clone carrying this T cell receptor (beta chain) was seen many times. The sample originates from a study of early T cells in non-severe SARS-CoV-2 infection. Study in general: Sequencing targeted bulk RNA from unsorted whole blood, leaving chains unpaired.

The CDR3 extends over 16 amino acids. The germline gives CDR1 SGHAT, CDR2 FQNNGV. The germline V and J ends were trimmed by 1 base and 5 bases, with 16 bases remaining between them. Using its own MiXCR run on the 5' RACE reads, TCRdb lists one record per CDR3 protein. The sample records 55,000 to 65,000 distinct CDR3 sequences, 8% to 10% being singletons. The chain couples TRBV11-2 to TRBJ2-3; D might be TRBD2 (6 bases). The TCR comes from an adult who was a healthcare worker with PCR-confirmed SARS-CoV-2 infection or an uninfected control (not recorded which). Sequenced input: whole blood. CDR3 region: CASSLVAGRGIDTQYF. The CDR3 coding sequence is TGTGCCAGCAGCTTAGTGGCCGGGAGAGGTATAGATACGCAGTATTTT.